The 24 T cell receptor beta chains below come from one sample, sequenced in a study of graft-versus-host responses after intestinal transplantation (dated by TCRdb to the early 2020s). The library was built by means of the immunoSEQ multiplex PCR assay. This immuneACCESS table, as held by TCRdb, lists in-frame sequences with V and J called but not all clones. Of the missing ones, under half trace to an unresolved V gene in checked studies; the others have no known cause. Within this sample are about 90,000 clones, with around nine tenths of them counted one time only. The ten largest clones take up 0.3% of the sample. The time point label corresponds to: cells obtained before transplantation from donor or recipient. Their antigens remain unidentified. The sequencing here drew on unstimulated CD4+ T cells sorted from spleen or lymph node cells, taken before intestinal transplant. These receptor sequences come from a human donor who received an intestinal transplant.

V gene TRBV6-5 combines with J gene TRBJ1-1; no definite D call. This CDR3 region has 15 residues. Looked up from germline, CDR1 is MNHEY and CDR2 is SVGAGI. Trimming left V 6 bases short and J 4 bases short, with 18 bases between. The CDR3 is CASSSWGTPGTEAFF. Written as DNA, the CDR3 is TGTGCCAGCAGCTCCTGGGGAACTCCGGGCACTGAAGCTTTCTTT.

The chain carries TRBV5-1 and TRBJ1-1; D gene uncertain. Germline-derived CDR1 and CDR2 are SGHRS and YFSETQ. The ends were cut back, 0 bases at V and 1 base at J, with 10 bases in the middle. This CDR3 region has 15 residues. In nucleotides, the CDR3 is TGCGCCAGCAGCTTGGCTCCCAGGAGGAACACTGAAGCTTTCTTT. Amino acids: CASSLAPRRNTEAFF.

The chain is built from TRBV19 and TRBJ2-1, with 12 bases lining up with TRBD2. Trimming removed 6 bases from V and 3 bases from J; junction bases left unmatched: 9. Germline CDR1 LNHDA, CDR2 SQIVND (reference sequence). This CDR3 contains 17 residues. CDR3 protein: CASSVTSGGTFYNEQFF. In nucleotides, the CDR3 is TGTGCCAGTAGCGTTACTAGCGGGGGGACATTCTACAATGAGCAGTTCTTC.

The DNA of the CDR3 is TGTGCCAGCAGCAAAGGGACTAGCGGGAGCGTGGGAGACAATGAGCAGTTCTTC. Its protein product is CASSKGTSGSVGDNEQFF. The chain employs TRBV21-1 and TRBJ2-1; no check of the table's D call, TRBD2, against the DNA was made. TRBV21-1 is a recognized pseudogene. CDR3 length equals 18 residues.

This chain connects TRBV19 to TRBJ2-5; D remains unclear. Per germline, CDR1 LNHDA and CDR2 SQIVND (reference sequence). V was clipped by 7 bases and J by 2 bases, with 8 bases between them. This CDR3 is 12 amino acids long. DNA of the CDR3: TGTGCCAGTATGGGATCTCAAGAGACCCAGTACTTC. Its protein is CASMGSQETQYF. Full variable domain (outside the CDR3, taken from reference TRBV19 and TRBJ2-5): DGGITQSPKYLFRKEGQNVTLSCEQNLNHDAMYWYRQDPGQGLRLIYYSQIVNDFQKGDIAEGYSVSREKKESFPLTVTSAQKNPTAFYLCASMGSQETQYFGPGTRLLVL.

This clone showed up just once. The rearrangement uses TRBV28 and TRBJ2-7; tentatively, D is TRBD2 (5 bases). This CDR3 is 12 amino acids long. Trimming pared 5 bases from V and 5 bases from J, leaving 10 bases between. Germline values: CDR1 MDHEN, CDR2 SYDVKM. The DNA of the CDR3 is TGTGCCAGCAGTCCCCTCGGGAACGAGCAGTACTTC. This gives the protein CASSPLGNEQYF.

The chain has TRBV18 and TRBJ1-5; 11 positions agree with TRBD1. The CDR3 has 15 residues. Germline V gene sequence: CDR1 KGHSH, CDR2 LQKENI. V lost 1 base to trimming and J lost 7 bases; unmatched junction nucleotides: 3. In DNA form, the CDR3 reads TGTGCCAGCTCACCACGGGGACAGGGGGACCAGCCCCAGCATTTT. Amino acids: CASSPRGQGDQPQHF.

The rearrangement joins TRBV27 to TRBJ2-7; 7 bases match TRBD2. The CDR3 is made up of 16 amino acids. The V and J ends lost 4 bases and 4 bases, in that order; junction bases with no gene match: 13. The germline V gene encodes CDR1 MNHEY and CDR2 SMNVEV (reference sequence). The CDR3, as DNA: TGTGCCAGCAGTTACCTATTAGAGACTAGCAAATACGAGCAGTACTTC. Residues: CASSYLLETSKYEQYF.

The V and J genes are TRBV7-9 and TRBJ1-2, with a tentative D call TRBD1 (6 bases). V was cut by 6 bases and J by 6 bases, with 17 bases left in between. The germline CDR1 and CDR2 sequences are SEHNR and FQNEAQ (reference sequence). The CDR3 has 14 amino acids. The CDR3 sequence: CASSRAAGVDGYTF. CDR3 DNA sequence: TGTGCCAGCAGTCGGGCGGCAGGGGTAGATGGCTACACCTTC.

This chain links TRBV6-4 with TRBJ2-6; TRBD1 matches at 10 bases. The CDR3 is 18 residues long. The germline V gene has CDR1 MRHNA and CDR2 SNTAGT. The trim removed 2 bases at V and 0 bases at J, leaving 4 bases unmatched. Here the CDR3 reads CASSDGDRGSSGANVLTF. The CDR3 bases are TGTGCCAGCAGTGACGGGGACAGGGGAAGCTCTGGGGCCAACGTCCTGACTTTC.

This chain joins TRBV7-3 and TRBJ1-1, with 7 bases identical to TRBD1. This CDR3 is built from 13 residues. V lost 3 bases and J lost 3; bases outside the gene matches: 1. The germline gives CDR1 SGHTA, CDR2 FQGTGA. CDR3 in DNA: TGTGCCAGCAGCTTTGACAGGGACACTGAAGCTTTCTTT. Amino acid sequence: CASSFDRDTEAFF.

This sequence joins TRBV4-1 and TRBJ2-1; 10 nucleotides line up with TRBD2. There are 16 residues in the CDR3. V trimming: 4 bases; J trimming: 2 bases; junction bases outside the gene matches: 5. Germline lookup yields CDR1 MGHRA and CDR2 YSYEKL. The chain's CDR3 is CASSLLAGAAYNEQFF. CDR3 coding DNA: TGCGCCAGCAGCCTCCTAGCGGGAGCGGCCTACAATGAGCAGTTCTTC.

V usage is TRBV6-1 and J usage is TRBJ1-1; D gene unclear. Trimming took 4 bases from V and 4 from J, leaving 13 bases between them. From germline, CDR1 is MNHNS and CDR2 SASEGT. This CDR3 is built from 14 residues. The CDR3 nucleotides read TGTGCCAGCAGTGCGGGTCTCTGGGGCACTGAAGCTTTCTTT. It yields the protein CASSAGLWGTEAFF.

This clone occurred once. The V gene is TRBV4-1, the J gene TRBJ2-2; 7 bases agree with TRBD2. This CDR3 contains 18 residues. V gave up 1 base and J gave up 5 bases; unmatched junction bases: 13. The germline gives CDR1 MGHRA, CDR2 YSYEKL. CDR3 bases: TGCGCCAGCAGCCAAGCTGAGCGTTCTGCGGGAGAGACCGGGGAGCTGTTTTTT. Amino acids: CASSQAERSAGETGELFF.

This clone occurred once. The CDR3 loop is CASSVFQTSGRYNEQFF. CDR3 sequence (DNA): TGTGCCAGCAGCGTTTTTCAGACTAGCGGGAGATACAATGAGCAGTTCTTC. V is TRBV5-4 and J is TRBJ2-1, with 12 bases matching TRBD2. Germline V gene sequence: CDR1 SGHNT, CDR2 YYREEE (reference sequence). V lost 4 bases to trimming and J lost 4 bases; unmatched junction nucleotides: 9. The CDR3 sequence is 17 residues long.

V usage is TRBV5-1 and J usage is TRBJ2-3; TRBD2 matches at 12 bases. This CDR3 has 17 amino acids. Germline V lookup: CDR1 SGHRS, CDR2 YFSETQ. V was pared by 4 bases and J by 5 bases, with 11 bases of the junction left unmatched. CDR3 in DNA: TGCGCCAGCAGCGACGAGCCTAGCGGGAGGGCCGGAGATACGCAGTATTTT. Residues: CASSDEPSGRAGDTQYF.

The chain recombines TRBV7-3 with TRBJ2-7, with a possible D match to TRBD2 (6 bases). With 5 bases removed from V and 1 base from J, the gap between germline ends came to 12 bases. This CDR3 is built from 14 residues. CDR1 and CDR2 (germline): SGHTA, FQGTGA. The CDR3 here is CASSPGGVSYEQYF. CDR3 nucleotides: TGTGCCAGCAGCCCCGGAGGGGTTTCCTACGAGCAGTACTTC.

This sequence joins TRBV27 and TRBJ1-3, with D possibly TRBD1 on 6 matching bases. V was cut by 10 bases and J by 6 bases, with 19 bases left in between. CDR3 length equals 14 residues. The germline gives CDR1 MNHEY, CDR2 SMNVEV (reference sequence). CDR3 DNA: TGTGCCACCAAGGGAACGAGACAGGCAAACACCATATATTTT. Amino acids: CATKGTRQANTIYF.

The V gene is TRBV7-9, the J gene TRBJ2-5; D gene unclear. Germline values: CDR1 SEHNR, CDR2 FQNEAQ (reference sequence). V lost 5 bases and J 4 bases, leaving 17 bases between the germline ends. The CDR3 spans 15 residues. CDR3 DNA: TGTGCCAGCAGCCAGCAGAGTATCGGTACAGAGACCCAGTACTTC. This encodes CASSQQSIGTETQYF.

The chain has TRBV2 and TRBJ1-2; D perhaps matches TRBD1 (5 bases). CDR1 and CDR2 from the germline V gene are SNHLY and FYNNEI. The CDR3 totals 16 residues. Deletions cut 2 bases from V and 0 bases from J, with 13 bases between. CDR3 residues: CASSERDFGANYGYTF. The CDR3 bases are TGTGCCAGCAGTGAACGGGACTTCGGAGCTAACTATGGCTACACCTTC.

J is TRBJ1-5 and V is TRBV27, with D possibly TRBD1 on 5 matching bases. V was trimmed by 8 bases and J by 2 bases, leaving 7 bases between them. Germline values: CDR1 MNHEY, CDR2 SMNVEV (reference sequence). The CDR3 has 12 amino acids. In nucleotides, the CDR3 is TGTGCCAGCGGGGGTGGCAATCAGCCCCAGCATTTT. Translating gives CASGGGNQPQHF.

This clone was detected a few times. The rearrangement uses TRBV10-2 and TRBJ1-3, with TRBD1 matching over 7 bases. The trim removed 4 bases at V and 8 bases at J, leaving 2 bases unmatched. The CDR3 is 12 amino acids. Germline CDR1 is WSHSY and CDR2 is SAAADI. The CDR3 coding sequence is TGCGCCAGCAGTGCACAGGGGTACACCATATATTTT. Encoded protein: CASSAQGYTIYF.

The CDR3 spells CASSRGGSGLLAGGSYEQYF. The CDR3 DNA sequence: TGTGCCAGCAGCCGTGGGGGATCGGGACTCTTAGCGGGAGGTTCCTACGAGCAGTACTTC. The gene calls are TRBV27 and TRBJ2-7; 10 positions agree with TRBD2. Germline values: CDR1 MNHEY, CDR2 SMNVEV (reference sequence). The ends lost 6 bases at V and 1 base at J; junction bases unmatched: 21. CDR3 length: 20 residues.

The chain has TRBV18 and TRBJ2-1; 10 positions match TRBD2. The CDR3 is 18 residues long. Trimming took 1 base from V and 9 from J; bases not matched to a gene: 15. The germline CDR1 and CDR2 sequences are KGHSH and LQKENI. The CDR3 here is CASSPLRLAGNHSGEQFF. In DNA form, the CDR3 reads TGTGCCAGCTCACCACTCCGACTAGCGGGTAATCACTCGGGTGAGCAGTTCTTC.